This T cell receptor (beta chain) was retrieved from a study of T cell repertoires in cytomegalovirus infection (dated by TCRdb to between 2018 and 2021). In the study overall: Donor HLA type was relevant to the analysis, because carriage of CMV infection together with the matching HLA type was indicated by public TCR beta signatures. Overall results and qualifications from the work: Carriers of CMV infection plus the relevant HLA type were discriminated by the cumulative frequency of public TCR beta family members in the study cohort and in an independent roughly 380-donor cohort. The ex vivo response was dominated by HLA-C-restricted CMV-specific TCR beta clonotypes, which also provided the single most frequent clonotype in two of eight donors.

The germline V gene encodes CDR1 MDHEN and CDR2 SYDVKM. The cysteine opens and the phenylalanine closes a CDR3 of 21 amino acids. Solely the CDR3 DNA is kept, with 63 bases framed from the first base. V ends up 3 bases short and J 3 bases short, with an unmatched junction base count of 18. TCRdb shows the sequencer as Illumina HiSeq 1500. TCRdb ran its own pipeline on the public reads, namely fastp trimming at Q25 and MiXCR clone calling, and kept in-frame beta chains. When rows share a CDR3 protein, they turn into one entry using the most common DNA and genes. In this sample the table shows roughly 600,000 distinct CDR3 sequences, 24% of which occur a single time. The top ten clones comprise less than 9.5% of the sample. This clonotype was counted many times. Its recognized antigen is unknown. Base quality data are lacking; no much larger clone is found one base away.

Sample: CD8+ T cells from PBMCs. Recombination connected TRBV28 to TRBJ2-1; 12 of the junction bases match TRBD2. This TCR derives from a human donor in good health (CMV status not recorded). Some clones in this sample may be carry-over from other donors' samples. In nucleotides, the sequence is TGTGCCAGCAGTTTTCCCTGGACTAGCGGGGCACATCCCCCTGTCTACAATGAGCAGTTCTTC. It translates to CASSFPWTSGAHPPVYNEQFF.